The 24 T cell receptor beta chains below were found in one sample sequenced in a study of blood T cell repertoires in COVID-19. Produced via immunoSEQ multiplex PCR; TCRdb's table is partial and in-frame only. The sample contains roughly 36,000 clones, approximately 85% of which appear only once. The sequencing sample was made of peripheral blood. Receptor source: a man aged 55 to 69 with acute or convalescent COVID-19.

The CDR3 DNA sequence: TGTGCCAGCAGCCCAACCTCGGACAGGGGCGGCTCCTATGAGCAGTTCTTC. Its protein product is CASSPTSDRGGSYEQFF. V is TRBV11-2 and J is TRBJ2-1; 9 bases line up with TRBD1. CDR1 is SGHAT and CDR2 is FQNNGV in the germline V gene. The CDR3 spans 17 residues. The V and J ends lost 5 bases and 8 bases, in that order; junction bases with no gene match: 16.

The CDR3 loop is CASSFGGIIKETQYF. The CDR3 nucleotides are TGTGCCAGCAGTTTCGGGGGAATTATTAAAGAGACCCAGTACTTC. The genes are TRBV7-2 and TRBJ2-5; a possible D gene is TRBD2 (6 bases). From germline, CDR1 is SGHTA and CDR2 FQGNSA. The CDR3 is made up of 15 amino acids. V was pared by 6 bases and J by 3 bases, with 17 bases between.

The gene calls are TRBV2 and TRBJ1-1; TRBD1 matches 8 bases. There are 14 residues in the CDR3. The germline CDR1 and CDR2 sequences are SNHLY and FYNNEI. V shed 6 bases, J shed 7 bases, and the junction held 10 bases outside the gene matches. DNA of the CDR3: TGTGCCAGCAGGTACACAGGGGGGGGAGATGAAGCTTTCTTT. Amino acids: CASRYTGGGDEAFF.

The rearrangement links TRBV18 to TRBJ2-7, with D possibly TRBD2 on 7 matching bases. V was trimmed by 3 bases and J by 5 bases, leaving 17 bases between them. Per the germline V gene, CDR1 is KGHSH and CDR2 is LQKENI. The CDR3 has 15 residues. DNA for the CDR3: TGTGCCAGCTCACCCACAGGGAGGGGGAATAACGAGCAGTACTTC. Translating it yields CASSPTGRGNNEQYF.

V and J are TRBV28 and TRBJ2-7, with 7 bases identical to TRBD2. The junction had 12 bases not matched to a gene; V was cut back by 5 bases and J by 5 bases. Germline assignment: CDR1 MDHEN and CDR2 SYDVKM. The CDR3 is 15 amino acids. CDR3 DNA sequence: TGTGCCAGCAGTGGGGGGGGAGAAGGGTACCACGAGCAGTACTTC. Its protein is CASSGGGEGYHEQYF.

J is TRBJ2-1 and V is TRBV11-2, with 10 bases identical to TRBD2. This CDR3 is 15 amino acids long. CDR1 and CDR2 (germline): SGHAT, FQNNGV. The J segment lost 6 bases and the V segment lost 3 bases, leaving 5 bases of the junction unmatched. The CDR3 nucleotides read TGTGCCAGCAGCTTGGGAGCGGGAGGGCTCAATGAGCAGTTCTTC. It is translated as CASSLGAGGLNEQFF.

The genes are TRBV7-6 and TRBJ1-4; TRBD1 might be the D (6 bases). Trimming pared 5 bases from V and 9 bases from J, leaving 22 bases between. The CDR3 is 16 amino acids. Germline CDR1 SGHVS, CDR2 FNYEAQ. The CDR3 loop reads CASSPNYNREPKKLFF. CDR3 nucleotides: TGTGCCAGCAGCCCCAATTATAACAGGGAACCGAAAAAACTGTTTTTT.

CDR3 bases: TGTGCCAGCTCACCCCGGGGTAGCGGGACCTCCTACAATGAGCAGTTCTTC. It codes for CASSPRGSGTSYNEQFF. This chain links TRBV18 with TRBJ2-1; 8 bases are a match to TRBD2. The CDR3 covers 17 residues. The trim removed 3 bases at V and 0 bases at J, leaving 7 bases unmatched. Germline V gene lookup returns CDR1 KGHSH and CDR2 LQKENI. Looking up the rest from reference TRBV18 and TRBJ2-1 gives the full variable domain: NAGVMQNPRHLVRRRGQEARLRCSPMKGHSHVYWYRQLPEEGLKFMVYLQKENIIDESGMPKERFSAEFPKEGPSILRIQQVVRGDSAAYFCASSPRGSGTSYNEQFFGPGTRLTVL.

The rearrangement uses TRBV9 and TRBJ2-3; D is unresolved. V gave up 4 bases and J gave up 4 bases, with 16 bases separating them. Germline V CDR1 and CDR2: SGDLS, YYNGEE. The CDR3 has 15 residues. As DNA, the CDR3 is TGTGCCAGCAGCCCCCCTGCCGGTGTAGCAGATACGCAGTATTTT. Translated: CASSPPAGVADTQYF.

This chain joins TRBV7-9 and TRBJ2-3; a weak D match, TRBD2 (6 bases). With 1 base removed from V and 3 bases from J, the gap between germline ends came to 11 bases. The CDR3 consists of 15 residues. Germline CDR1 and CDR2: SEHNR and FQNEAQ (reference sequence). CDR3 loop: CASSLGGVGTDTQYF. CDR3 sequence (DNA): TGTGCCAGCAGCTTAGGCGGGGTAGGGACAGATACGCAGTATTTT.

The chain joins TRBV11-1 to TRBJ1-2, with D tentatively TRBD1 (6 bases). The CDR3 has 15 residues. Per germline, CDR1 SGHAT and CDR2 FQDESV (reference sequence). The V gene lost 5 bases and the J gene lost 4 bases, with 17 bases spanning the gap. CDR3 bases: TGTGCCAGCAGCGCTGGACAGCAACCTACCTATGGCTACACCTTC. It translates to CASSAGQQPTYGYTF.

The rearrangement uses TRBV7-2 and TRBJ1-2; D call uncertain. The V gene's germline CDR1 is SGHTA and CDR2 FQGNSA. The CDR3 is 13 residues long. The V end was cut by 1 base, the J end by 6 bases, with 9 bases between. This chain's CDR3 is CASSLGGSDGYTF. The CDR3 DNA follows: TGTGCCAGCAGCTTAGGAGGGTCGGATGGCTACACCTTC.

The chain uses TRBV2 and TRBJ1-6, with a possible D match to TRBD1 (5 bases). V dropped 7 bases and J dropped 6 bases, with 13 bases sitting between them. The germline gives CDR1 SNHLY, CDR2 FYNNEI. This CDR3 spans 14 amino acids. CDR3: CASNAIGANSPLHF. The CDR3 region has the DNA TGTGCCAGCAATGCAATAGGGGCTAATTCACCCCTCCACTTT.

This rearrangement joins TRBV25-1 to TRBJ2-2; D remains ambiguous. This CDR3 is built from 16 residues. Germline loops: CDR1 MGHDK, CDR2 SYGVNS. Trimming cost V 1 base and J 0 bases, with 9 bases left between them. For the CDR3, the DNA is TGTGCCAGCAGTGAATTAGGCAGCGCGAACACCGGGGAGCTGTTTTTT. It codes for CASSELGSANTGELFF.

The chain uses TRBV3-1 (or the pseudogene TRBV3-2) and TRBJ1-6; D unclear. CDR3 length equals 16 residues. The V end lost 3 bases, the J end lost 7 bases, and 16 bases lay between the germline ends. In germline, CDR1 is LGHDT, CDR2 YNNKEL (reference sequence). Here the CDR3 reads CASSQDGGVGNSPLHF. The CDR3 DNA reads TGTGCCAGCAGCCAGGATGGCGGGGTGGGAAATTCACCCCTCCACTTT.

The chain joins TRBV11-2 to TRBJ2-7; D is possibly TRBD2 (7 bases). CDR1 SGHAT and CDR2 FQNNGV come from the germline V gene. V lost 2 bases and J 7 bases, leaving 18 bases between the germline ends. The length of the CDR3 is 15 residues. The CDR3 protein is CASSLLGGALREQYF. The CDR3 bases are TGTGCCAGCAGCTTATTGGGGGGGGCACTACGAGAGCAGTACTTC.

The chain links TRBV28 to TRBJ1-2; 7 nucleotides line up with TRBD1. V was clipped by 6 bases and J by 4 bases; unmatched bases: 11. The CDR3 spans 15 residues. The germline V gene has CDR1 MDHEN and CDR2 SYDVKM. The CDR3 nucleotides are TGTGCCAGCAGCGGACACAGGGGAGTCAGCTATGGCTACACCTTC. Residues: CASSGHRGVSYGYTF.

The V gene is TRBV7-9, the J gene TRBJ2-1; 8 bases align to TRBD2. Trimming at V came to 5 bases and at J to 6 bases, leaving 15 bases not matched to a gene. This CDR3 has 17 amino acids. Per the germline V gene, CDR1 is SEHNR and CDR2 is FQNEAQ (reference sequence). CDR3 sequence (DNA): TGTGCCAGCAGCCCCCCCACAAACGGGGGGGCTCGCAATGAGCAGTTCTTC. Amino acid sequence: CASSPPTNGGARNEQFF. Full variable domain (rest looked up from reference TRBV7-9 and TRBJ2-1): DTGVSQNPRHKITKRGQNVTFRCDPISEHNRLYWYRQTLGQGPEFLTYFQNEAQLEKSRLLSDRFSAERPKGSFSTLEIQRTEQGDSAMYLCASSPPTNGGARNEQFFGPGTRLTVL.

The chain couples TRBV12-3 or TRBV12-4 to TRBJ1-2, with D possibly being TRBD1 (6 bases). The CDR3 loop spans 12 amino acids. V was cut by 6 bases and J by 4 bases, with 9 bases left in between. This CDR3 is CASRLQGYGYTF. In DNA form, the CDR3 reads TGTGCCAGCAGGCTACAGGGCTATGGCTACACCTTC.

The chain carries TRBV14 and TRBJ2-7; TRBD1 might be the D (6 bases). The CDR3 runs 12 residues. Trimming took off 1 base at V and 10 bases at J, with 11 bases between the two ends. CDR1 SGHDN and CDR2 FVKESK come from the germline V gene. The DNA for the CDR3 is TGTGCCAGCAGCCAAGGCGGACAGAAACAGTACTTC. This encodes CASSQGGQKQYF.

The J gene is TRBJ2-5, the V gene TRBV11-2, with a tentative D call TRBD2 (6 bases). The CDR3 is made up of 15 amino acids. Germline V lookup: CDR1 SGHAT, CDR2 FQNNGV. V was clipped by 5 bases and J by 5 bases, with 18 bases between them. The DNA for the CDR3 is TGTGCCAGCAGCCCCCGACTGGGACTCCGGGAGACCCAGTACTTC. Residues: CASSPRLGLRETQYF.

The chain employs TRBV5-1 and TRBJ2-3; 7 bases fit TRBD1. CDR3 length: 16 amino acids. Germline values: CDR1 SGHRS, CDR2 YFSETQ. The V and J ends lost 7 bases and 2 bases, in that order; junction bases with no gene match: 13. The CDR3 sequence is CASDHKPTGTTDTQYF. The DNA of the CDR3 is TGCGCCAGCGACCACAAGCCGACAGGGACCACAGATACGCAGTATTTT.

As DNA, the CDR3 is TGTGCCAGCAGCTGGACAGGGGCCCAAGAGACCCAGTACTTC. Translation: CASSWTGAQETQYF. The chain joins TRBV7-9 to TRBJ2-5, with 9 bases fitting TRBD1. This CDR3 has 14 residues. Germline V CDR1 and CDR2: SEHNR, FQNEAQ (reference sequence). J gave up 1 base and V 4 bases, and 1 base lay outside the gene matches.

The rearrangement joins TRBV5-6 to TRBJ1-6; D is unresolved. Germline CDR1 SGHDT, CDR2 YYEEEE. Trimming removed 5 bases from V and 0 bases from J, with 12 bases in between. The CDR3 is 16 residues long. The CDR3 nucleotides are TGTGCCAGCAGTCTGAACGGGGTCTCCTATAATTCACCCCTCCACTTT. Translation gives CASSLNGVSYNSPLHF.